Listed here is a single T cell receptor (beta chain). Its matching antigen is unknown. These data are taken from a study of PD-L1 blockade in urothelial cancer. Study details: In terms of prior chemotherapy, patients had received 0 to 3 regimens.

Stated time point: pretreatment peripheral blood. TCRdb's table, derived via immunoSEQ multiplex PCR, lists solely in-frame clones and lacks some. The data show 30,000 to 35,000 clones, roughly 84% seen once. Trimming took 1 base from V and 3 from J; bases not matched to a gene: 6. The CDR3 runs 15 residues. Germline CDR1 SGHTA, CDR2 FQGNSA. General study points: In blood at 3 weeks, tumor-associated clones expanded more among patients with durable benefit. Below-median pretreatment blood TCR clonality predicted better survival.

This TCR was sampled from a man aged 55 to 69 with urothelial cancer. Specimen: PBMCs, collected around atezolizumab (anti-PD-L1) treatment. This chain links TRBV7-2 with TRBJ2-7; TRBD2 matches at 7 bases. Here the CDR3 reads CASSLGAGRIYEQYF. For the CDR3, the DNA is TGTGCCAGCAGCTTAGGAGCGGGAAGGATCTACGAGCAGTACTTC.